These T cell receptor beta chains were read from a single sample in a study of cytomegalovirus exposure and HLA in healthy donors. TCRdb's copy holds only in-frame clones and misses some; the assay was immunoSEQ multiplex PCR. The sample lists around 150,000 clones, around 90% seen once, with 7.5% to 8.5% in the top ten. The source material was PBMCs. These receptors came from a woman aged 18-29 years in good health and CMV-seropositive. Each CDR3 is given with its conserved first and last residue. Fields, in order: J gene, D gene, clone size, V gene, CDR3 protein, CDR3 DNA. D genes are given only for firm matches. A clone size is listed for some rows: how often the clone was seen (once, few, many), or a class if it is expanded.

TRBJ1-2	NA	once	TRBV9	CASSVGPTGWEGYTF	TGTGCCAGCAGCGTGGGGCCTACAGGGTGGGAAGGCTACACCTTC
TRBJ1-4	NA	NA	TRBV6-6	CASSSSTSGEKLFF	TGTGCCAGCAGCTCATCGACAAGCGGTGAAAAACTGTTTTTT
TRBJ1-2	TRBD1	NA	TRBV29-1	CSVPGDREDGYTF	TGCAGCGTCCCCGGGGACAGGGAAGACGGCTACACCTTC
TRBJ2-5	TRBD1	NA	TRBV5-6	CASSGGTGELETQYF	TGTGCCAGCAGCGGGGGGACAGGGGAGCTCGAGACCCAGTACTTC
TRBJ2-3	TRBD1	NA	TRBV5-1	CASSLGQGADTQYF	TGCGCCAGCAGCTTGGGACAGGGGGCAGATACGCAGTATTTT
TRBJ1-2	NA	NA	TRBV28	CASGLGASGDYGYTF	TGTGCCAGCGGCCTTGGGGCGAGTGGAGACTATGGCTACACCTTC
TRBJ1-1	TRBD1	NA	TRBV5-4	CASSFGQGKSEAFF	TGTGCCAGCAGTTTTGGACAGGGAAAGTCTGAAGCTTTCTTT
TRBJ1-5	TRBD1	NA	TRBV7-9	CASSRDRVGQPQHF	TGTGCCAGCAGTCGGGACAGAGTTGGGCAGCCCCAGCATTTT
TRBJ2-7	NA	NA	TRBV15	CATSRDRGTSHEQYF	TGTGCCACCAGCAGAGATCGGGGGACGTCCCACGAGCAGTACTTC
TRBJ1-1	TRBD1	NA	TRBV13	CASSGQGGNTEAFF	TGTGCCAGCAGCGGGCAGGGGGGGAACACTGAAGCTTTCTTT
TRBJ1-1	NA	NA	TRBV18	CASSPNSREAFF	TGTGCCAGCTCACCAAATTCTCGGGAAGCTTTCTTT
TRBJ1-4	NA	NA	TRBV2	CASSGFGNEKLFF	TGTGCCAGCAGTGGGTTCGGGAACGAAAAACTGTTTTTT
TRBJ2-2	TRBD2	NA	TRBV7-2	CASSKWRLAGTKNTGELFF	TGTGCCAGCTCTAAGTGGCGGCTAGCGGGGACAAAGAACACCGGGGAGCTGTTTTTT
TRBJ1-6	NA	NA	TRBV4-3	CASSQEVTENSPLHF	TGCGCCAGCAGCCAAGAGGTCACGGAGAATTCACCCCTCCACTTT
TRBJ2-6	TRBD2	NA	TRBV10-1	CASQDKTDGGAGANVLTF	TGCGCCAGCCAAGACAAAACCGACGGGGGGGCCGGGGCCAACGTCCTGACTTTC
TRBJ2-7	TRBD2	NA	TRBV27	CASSFLAEHEQYF	TGTGCCAGCAGTTTCCTAGCGGAACACGAGCAGTACTTC
TRBJ2-3	TRBD2	NA	TRBV11-1	CASRKRASGGTDTQYF	TGTGCCAGCAGAAAACGGGCTAGCGGGGGAACAGATACGCAGTATTTT
TRBJ1-4	TRBD1	NA	TRBV11-2	CASSHALARGSEKLFF	TGTGCCAGCAGCCACGCTCTAGCCAGGGGGAGTGAAAAACTGTTTTTT
TRBJ2-3	TRBD1	NA	TRBV5-6	CASSFRTGVTDTQYF	TGTGCCAGCAGCTTTAGGACAGGGGTAACAGATACGCAGTATTTT
TRBJ1-1	NA	once	TRBV5-8	CASSLSGGTEAFF	TGTGCCAGCAGCCTTTCCGGGGGTACTGAAGCTTTCTTT
TRBJ2-2	TRBD2	NA	TRBV6-6	CALRLASGTGELFF	TGTGCGCTCAGGCTGGCTAGCGGCACCGGGGAGCTGTTTTTT
TRBJ2-7	NA	NA	TRBV7-9	CASSPLAYEQYF	TGTGCCAGCAGCCCCCTAGCCTACGAGCAGTACTTC
TRBJ1-1	NA	NA	TRBV30	CAWSVVSSKSEAFF	TGTGCCTGGAGTGTAGTCTCAAGCAAATCTGAAGCTTTCTTT
TRBJ1-1	TRBD1	NA	TRBV19	CASSPYRGEGYTEAFF	TGTGCCAGTAGTCCCTACAGGGGGGAGGGATACACTGAAGCTTTCTTT